What follows are 10 T cell receptor beta chains derived from one specimen sequenced in a study of T cell responses to AZD1222 COVID-19 vaccine. Clones were sequenced by immunoSEQ multiplex PCR, and TCRdb holds only the in-frame ones, with some missing. This sample carries more than 140,000 clones, approximately 88% of them seen once, and the ten largest clones take about 3%. The sample consisted of peripheral blood, taken on day 0 of AZD1222 vaccination. The receptors were gathered from an adult in good health.

This clone has just one count. The chain joins TRBV5-4 to TRBJ1-1; D gene uncertain. This CDR3 comprises 18 residues. The germline V and J ends were trimmed by 1 base and 1 base, with 20 bases remaining between them. Germline values: CDR1 SGHNT, CDR2 YYREEE (reference sequence). The CDR3 loop reads CASSLNPPAGKRNTEAFF. The CDR3 DNA reads TGTGCCAGCAGCTTGAATCCGCCGGCAGGTAAACGGAACACTGAAGCTTTCTTT.

Only one count was recorded for this clone. The V gene is TRBV19, the J gene TRBJ2-7; possibly TRBD1 for D (5 bases). Trimming removed 8 bases at V and 0 bases at J, with 17 bases between. This CDR3 is built from 15 residues. Germline V lookup: CDR1 LNHDA, CDR2 SQIVND (reference sequence). The CDR3, as DNA: TGTGCCAGTTCGCAGGGCCCAGATGGCTCCTACGAGCAGTACTTC. The encoded protein is CASSQGPDGSYEQYF.

The chain combines TRBV11-1 with TRBJ2-1; 10 nucleotides match TRBD2. In germline, CDR1 is SGHAT, CDR2 FQDESV (reference sequence). The CDR3 consists of 15 residues. V lost 5 bases to trimming and J lost 6 bases; unmatched junction nucleotides: 7. CDR3 region: CASSPLAGVGNEQFF. CDR3 bases: TGTGCCAGCAGCCCCCTAGCGGGAGTGGGCAATGAGCAGTTCTTC.

The V call is TRBV10-3, the J call TRBJ1-1; 7 nucleotides match TRBD1. The CDR3 contains 14 residues. CDR1 is ENHRY, CDR2 SYGVKD, per germline. With 4 bases clipped from V and 3 bases from J, the junction kept 5 bases outside the gene matches. The CDR3 DNA follows: TGTGCCATCAGTGGACAGGGAAGATACACTGAAGCTTTCTTT. It yields the protein CAISGQGRYTEAFF.

About this clone: Other DNA variants within this sample encode the same CDR3. The J gene is TRBJ1-1, the V gene TRBV6-6; D is ambiguous. The CDR3 loop spans 13 amino acids. V was cut by 4 bases and J by 0 bases, with 6 bases left in between. Germline values: CDR1 MNHNY, CDR2 SVGAGI (reference sequence). The CDR3 region is CASSLGMNTEAFF. As DNA, the CDR3 is TGTGCCAGCAGTTTAGGAATGAACACTGAAGCTTTCTTT.

The genes are TRBV9 and TRBJ1-1; no definite D call. Germline V gene sequence: CDR1 SGDLS, CDR2 YYNGEE. The CDR3 is made up of 15 amino acids. The ends were cut back, 4 bases at V and 1 base at J, with 14 bases in the middle. CDR3 nucleotides: TGTGCCAGCAGCCCGAGGGTAGGGAGGAACACTGAAGCTTTCTTT. It specifies CASSPRVGRNTEAFF.

The CDR3 sequence is CASSFRTSGSLDNEQFF. The CDR3 DNA is TGTGCCAGCAGTTTTCGGACTAGCGGGAGTCTCGACAATGAGCAGTTCTTC. The chain is built from TRBV28 and TRBJ2-1, with 13 positions matching TRBD2. Per the germline V gene, CDR1 is MDHEN and CDR2 is SYDVKM. J gave up 5 bases and V 3 bases, and 7 bases lay outside the gene matches. The CDR3 loop spans 17 amino acids. Complete variable domain (other parts from reference TRBV28 and TRBJ2-1): DVKVTQSSRYLVKRTGEKVFLECVQDMDHENMFWYRQDPGLGLRLIYFSYDVKMKEKGDIPEGYSVSREKKERFSLILESASTNQTSMYLCASSFRTSGSLDNEQFFGPGTRLTVL.

The chain employs TRBV7-6 and TRBJ2-1; D possibly corresponds to TRBD2 (6 bases). The CDR3 length is 15 residues. Germline V gives CDR1 SGHVS, CDR2 FNYEAQ. V was clipped by 5 bases and J by 1 base, with 12 bases between them. CDR3 region: CASSAPGSSYNEQFF. CDR3 DNA sequence: TGTGCCAGCAGCGCCCCCGGGAGTTCCTACAATGAGCAGTTCTTC.

V and J are TRBV5-1 and TRBJ1-2; 11 bases are a match to TRBD1. Germline V gene sequence: CDR1 SGHRS, CDR2 YFSETQ. The trim removed 0 bases at V and 4 bases at J, leaving 11 bases unmatched. The CDR3 totals 18 residues. The CDR3 region has the DNA TGCGCCAGCAGCTTGGGGGCCCGGACAGGGGGCGCTGGCTATGGCTACACCTTC. It specifies CASSLGARTGGAGYGYTF.

The sample holds one count of this clone. The rearrangement joins TRBV2 to TRBJ1-2; D remains unclear. The germline V gene has CDR1 SNHLY and CDR2 FYNNEI. The length of the CDR3 is 15 residues. Trimming pared 5 bases from V and 0 bases from J, leaving 13 bases between. The CDR3 sequence is CASSSPLLSNYGYTF. The CDR3 region has the DNA TGTGCCAGCAGTTCCCCCTTATTATCTAACTATGGCTACACCTTC.